This T cell receptor beta chain emerged from a study of early T cells in non-severe SARS-CoV-2 infection. Molecules of cDNA were individually given unique molecular identifiers that were attached to them. TCRdb reprocessed the 5' RACE reads with MiXCR, giving one entry per CDR3 protein. The sample consists of 32,000 or so distinct CDR3 sequences, approximately 5.9% of them appearing once. This clonotype was found a few times. This sequence originates from an adult who was a healthcare worker with PCR-confirmed SARS-CoV-2 infection or an uninfected control (not recorded which). Sequenced sample: whole blood.

This chain's CDR3 is CASSSPGGFTEAFF. The CDR3 region has the DNA TGTGCCAGCAGCTCCCCTGGGGGGTTCACTGAAGCTTTCTTT. The V call is TRBV13, the J call TRBJ1-1, with D maybe TRBD1 (5 bases). Germline CDR1 and CDR2: PRHDT and FYEKMQ (reference sequence). The CDR3 contains 14 residues. V was cut by 4 bases and J by 4 bases, with 13 bases left in between.